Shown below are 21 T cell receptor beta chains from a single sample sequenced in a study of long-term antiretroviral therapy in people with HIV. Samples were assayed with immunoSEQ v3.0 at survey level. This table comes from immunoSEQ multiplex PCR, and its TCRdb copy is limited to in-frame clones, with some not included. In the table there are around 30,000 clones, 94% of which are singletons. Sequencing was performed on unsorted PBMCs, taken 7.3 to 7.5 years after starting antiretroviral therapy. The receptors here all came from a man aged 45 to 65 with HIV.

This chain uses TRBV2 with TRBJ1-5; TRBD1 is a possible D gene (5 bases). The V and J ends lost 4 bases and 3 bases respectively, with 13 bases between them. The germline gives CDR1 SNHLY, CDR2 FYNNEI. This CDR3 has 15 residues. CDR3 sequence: CASSAQGIPNQPQHF. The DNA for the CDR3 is TGTGCCAGCAGTGCTCAGGGTATCCCCAATCAGCCCCAGCATTTT.

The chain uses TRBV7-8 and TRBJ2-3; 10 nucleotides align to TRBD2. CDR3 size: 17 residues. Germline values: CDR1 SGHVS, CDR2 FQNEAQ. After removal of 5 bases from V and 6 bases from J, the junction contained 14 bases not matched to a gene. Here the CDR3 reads CASSPLMSGGAADTQYF. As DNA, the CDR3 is TGTGCCAGCAGCCCCCTAATGAGCGGGGGGGCAGCCGATACGCAGTATTTT.

The CDR3 here is CASSAGLADNEQFF. The CDR3 region has the DNA TGTGCCAGCAGCGCGGGACTGGCCGACAATGAGCAGTTCTTC. This chain connects TRBV9 to TRBJ2-1; tentative D call: TRBD2 (6 bases). The CDR3 sequence is 14 residues long. Trimming took off 3 bases at V and 5 bases at J, with 12 bases between the two ends. From germline, CDR1 is SGDLS and CDR2 YYNGEE. Together with reference TRBV9 and TRBJ2-1, the CDR3 gives the full variable domain: DSGVTQTPKHLITATGQRVTLRCSPRSGDLSVYWYQQSLDQGLQFLIQYYNGEERAKGNILERFSAQQFPDLHSELNLSSLELGDSALYFCASSAGLADNEQFFGPGTRLTVL.

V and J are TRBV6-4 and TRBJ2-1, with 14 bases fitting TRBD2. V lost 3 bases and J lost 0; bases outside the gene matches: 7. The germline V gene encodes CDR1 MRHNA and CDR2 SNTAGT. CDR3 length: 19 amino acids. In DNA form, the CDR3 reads TGTGCCAGCAGTGAGAGGACTAGCGGGGGGCCAAGCTCCTACAATGAGCAGTTCTTC. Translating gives CASSERTSGGPSSYNEQFF.

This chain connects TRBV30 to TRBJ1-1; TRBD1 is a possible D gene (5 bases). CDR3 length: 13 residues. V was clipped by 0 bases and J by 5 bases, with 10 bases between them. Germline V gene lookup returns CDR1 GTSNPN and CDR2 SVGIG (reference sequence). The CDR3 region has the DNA TGTGCCTGGAGTGTTGGGACTTGGACTGAAGCTTTCTTT. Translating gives CAWSVGTWTEAFF.

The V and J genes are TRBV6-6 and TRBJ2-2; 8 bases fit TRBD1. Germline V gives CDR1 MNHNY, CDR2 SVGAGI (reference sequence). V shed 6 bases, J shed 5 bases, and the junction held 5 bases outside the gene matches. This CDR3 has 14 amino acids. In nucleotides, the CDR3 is TGTGCCAGCAGCCCACACAGGGGGACCGGGGAGCTGTTTTTT. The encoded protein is CASSPHRGTGELFF.

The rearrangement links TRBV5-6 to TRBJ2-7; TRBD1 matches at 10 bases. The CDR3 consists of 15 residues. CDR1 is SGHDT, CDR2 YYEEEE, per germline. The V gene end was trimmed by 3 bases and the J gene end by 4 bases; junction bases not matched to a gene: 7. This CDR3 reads CASSSDRGQGYEQYF. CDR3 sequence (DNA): TGTGCCAGCAGCTCCGACAGGGGGCAAGGATACGAGCAGTACTTC.

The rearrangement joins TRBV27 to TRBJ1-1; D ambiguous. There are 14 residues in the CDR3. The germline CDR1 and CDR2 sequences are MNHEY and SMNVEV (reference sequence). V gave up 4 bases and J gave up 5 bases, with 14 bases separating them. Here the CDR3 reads CASSSLAFGTEAFF. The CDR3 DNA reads TGTGCCAGCAGTTCCCTGGCCTTTGGGACTGAAGCTTTCTTT.

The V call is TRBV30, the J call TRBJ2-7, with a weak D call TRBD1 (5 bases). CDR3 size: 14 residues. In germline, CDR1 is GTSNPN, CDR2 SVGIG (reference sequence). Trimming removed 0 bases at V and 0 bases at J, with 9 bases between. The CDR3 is CAWSVKGSSYEQYF. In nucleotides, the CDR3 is TGTGCCTGGAGTGTAAAGGGGTCCTCCTACGAGCAGTACTTC.

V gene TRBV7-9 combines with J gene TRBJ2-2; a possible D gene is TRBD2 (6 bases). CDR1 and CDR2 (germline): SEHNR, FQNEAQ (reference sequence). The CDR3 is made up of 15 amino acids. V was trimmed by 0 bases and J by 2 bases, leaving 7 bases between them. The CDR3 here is CASSLAGGNTGELFF. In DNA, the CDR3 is TGTGCCAGCAGCTTAGCGGGGGGAAACACCGGGGAGCTGTTTTTT.

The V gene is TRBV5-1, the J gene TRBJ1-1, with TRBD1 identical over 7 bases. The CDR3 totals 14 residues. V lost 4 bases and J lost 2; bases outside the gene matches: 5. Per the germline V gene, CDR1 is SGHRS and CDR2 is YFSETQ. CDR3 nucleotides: TGCGCCAGCAGCACCGGGACAGTCAACACTGAAGCTTTCTTT. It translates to CASSTGTVNTEAFF.

The DNA of the CDR3 is TGTGCCAGCAGCTTGAAGGGGGGGAAGGGCTACACCTTC. Protein sequence: CASSLKGGKGYTF. The chain recombines TRBV5-4 with TRBJ1-2; a possible D gene is TRBD1 (6 bases). The CDR3 loop spans 13 amino acids. Per germline, CDR1 SGHNT and CDR2 YYREEE (reference sequence). Deletions cut 1 base from V and 8 bases from J, with 12 bases between.

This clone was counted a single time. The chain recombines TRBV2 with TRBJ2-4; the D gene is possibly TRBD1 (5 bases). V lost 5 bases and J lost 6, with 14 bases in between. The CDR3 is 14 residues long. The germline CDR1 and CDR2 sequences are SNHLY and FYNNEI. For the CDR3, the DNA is TGTGCCAGCAGTTTAAAGGAGACAGTAAACATTCAGTACTTC. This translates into CASSLKETVNIQYF.

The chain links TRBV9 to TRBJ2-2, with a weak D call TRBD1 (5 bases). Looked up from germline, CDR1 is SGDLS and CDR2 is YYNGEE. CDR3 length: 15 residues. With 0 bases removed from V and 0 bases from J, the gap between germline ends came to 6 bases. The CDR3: CASSVGQTNTGELFF. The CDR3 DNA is TGTGCCAGCAGCGTAGGACAGACGAACACCGGGGAGCTGTTTTTT.

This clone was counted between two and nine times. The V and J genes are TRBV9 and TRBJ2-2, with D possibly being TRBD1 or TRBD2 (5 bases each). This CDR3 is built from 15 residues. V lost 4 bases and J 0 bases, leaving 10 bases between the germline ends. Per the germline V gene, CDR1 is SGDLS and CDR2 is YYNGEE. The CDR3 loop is CASSLGTANTGELFF. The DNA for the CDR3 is TGTGCCAGCAGCCTGGGGACCGCGAACACCGGGGAGCTGTTTTTT. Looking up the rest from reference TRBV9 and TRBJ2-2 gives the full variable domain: DSGVTQTPKHLITATGQRVTLRCSPRSGDLSVYWYQQSLDQGLQFLIQYYNGEERAKGNILERFSAQQFPDLHSELNLSSLELGDSALYFCASSLGTANTGELFFGEGSRLTVL.

The CDR3 sequence: CASNPPPGLAGGNTGELFF. The CDR3 bases are TGTGCCAGCAACCCCCCGCCGGGACTAGCGGGGGGGAACACCGGGGAGCTGTTTTTT. The J gene is TRBJ2-2, the V gene TRBV5-6; 15 positions match TRBD2. The V segment lost 6 bases and the J segment 1 base; nucleotides outside the gene matches: 10. Germline V gene lookup returns CDR1 SGHDT and CDR2 YYEEEE. The CDR3 has 19 residues.

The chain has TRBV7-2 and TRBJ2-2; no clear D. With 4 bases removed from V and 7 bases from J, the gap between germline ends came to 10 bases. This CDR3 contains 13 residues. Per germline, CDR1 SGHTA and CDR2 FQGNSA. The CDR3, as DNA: TGTGCCAGCAGCTCGCCGTATATCGGGGAGCTGTTTTTT. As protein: CASSSPYIGELFF.

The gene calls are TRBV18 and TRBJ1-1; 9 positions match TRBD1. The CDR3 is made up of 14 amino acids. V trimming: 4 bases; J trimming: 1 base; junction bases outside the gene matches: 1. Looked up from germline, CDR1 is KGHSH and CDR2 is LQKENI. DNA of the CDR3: TGTGCCAGCTCACTGGACAGGGGGAACACTGAAGCTTTCTTT. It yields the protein CASSLDRGNTEAFF. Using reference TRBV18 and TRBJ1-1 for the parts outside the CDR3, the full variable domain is NAGVMQNPRHLVRRRGQEARLRCSPMKGHSHVYWYRQLPEEGLKFMVYLQKENIIDESGMPKERFSAEFPKEGPSILRIQQVVRGDSAAYFCASSLDRGNTEAFFGQGTRLTVV.

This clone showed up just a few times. The CDR3 DNA is TGCGCCAGCAGTGAGAAAAGAGGGTACGAGCAGTACTTC. Residues: CASSEKRGYEQYF. The chain joins TRBV10-1 to TRBJ2-7, with D perhaps matching TRBD2 (5 bases). CDR3 length equals 13 residues. The V end lost 2 bases, the J end lost 4 bases, and 9 bases lay between the germline ends. Germline values: CDR1 WNHNN, CDR2 SYGVQD (reference sequence).

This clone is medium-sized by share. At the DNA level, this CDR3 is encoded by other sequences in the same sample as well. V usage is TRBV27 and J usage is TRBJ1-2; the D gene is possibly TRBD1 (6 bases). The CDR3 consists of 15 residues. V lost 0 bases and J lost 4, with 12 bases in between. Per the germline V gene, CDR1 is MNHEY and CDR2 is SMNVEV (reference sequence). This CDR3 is CASSLSAGTLYGYTF. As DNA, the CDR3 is TGTGCCAGCAGTTTATCAGCCGGGACACTCTATGGCTACACCTTC.

The CDR3 DNA sequence: TGTGCCAGCAGCTTGGCCGGACAGCAAAGTCTCTATGGCTACACCTTC. Protein sequence: CASSLAGQQSLYGYTF. The chain has TRBV5-4 and TRBJ1-2; a possible D gene is TRBD1 (6 bases). Trimming stripped 0 bases from V and 4 bases from J, with 16 bases between. The CDR3 is 16 amino acids. Germline V gene sequence: CDR1 SGHNT, CDR2 YYREEE (reference sequence).